A single sample gave rise to the 13 T cell receptor beta chains below, sequenced in a study of monozygotic twins with cystic fibrosis. This table comes from immunoSEQ multiplex PCR, and its TCRdb copy is limited to in-frame clones, with some not included. The sample contains around 36,000 clones, more than 60% of which appear only once. Input material: blood. Receptors were obtained from a girl aged 10 to 17 with cystic fibrosis.

The chain joins TRBV7-8 to TRBJ1-5, with D tentatively TRBD1 (5 bases). There are 16 residues in the CDR3. The germline V and J ends were trimmed by 3 bases and 3 bases, with 15 bases remaining between them. Germline lookup yields CDR1 SGHVS and CDR2 FQNEAQ. CDR3 nucleotides: TGTGCCAGCAGCTTCGGCAGGGTCTGGATCAATCAGCCCCAGCATTTT. The encoded protein is CASSFGRVWINQPQHF.

Written as DNA, the CDR3 is TGTGCCAGCAGCTTAGCCCCTGTGGGGCGGTACGAGCAGTACTTC. Its translation: CASSLAPVGRYEQYF. This sequence joins TRBV7-2 and TRBJ2-7; maybe TRBD1 (5 bases). The CDR3 extends over 15 amino acids. Germline values: CDR1 SGHTA, CDR2 FQGNSA. Trimming left V 0 bases short and J 4 bases short, with 13 bases between.

This rearrangement joins TRBV29-1 to TRBJ2-3; D uncertain. Germline V lookup: CDR1 SQVTM, CDR2 ANQGSEA. The CDR3 is 13 amino acids. V dropped 7 bases and J dropped 1 base, with 12 bases sitting between them. The CDR3 reads CSARYHGTDTQYF. CDR3 nucleotides: TGCAGCGCGAGGTATCATGGCACAGATACGCAGTATTTT.

The V gene is TRBV6-5, the J gene TRBJ2-1; 8 nucleotides align to TRBD2. CDR1 is MNHEY, CDR2 SVGAGI, per germline. CDR3 length: 15 amino acids. The V and J ends lost 2 bases and 10 bases, in that order; junction bases with no gene match: 10. The chain's CDR3 is CASSYPSSGRVEQFF. In nucleotides, the CDR3 is TGTGCCAGCAGTTACCCCTCCAGCGGGAGAGTAGAGCAGTTCTTC.

This clone came up a few times. This sequence joins TRBV5-1 and TRBJ2-7; D is uncertain. Germline CDR1 reads SGHRS; CDR2 reads YFSETQ. Deletions cut 0 bases from V and 7 bases from J, with 14 bases between. CDR3 length equals 14 residues. DNA for the CDR3: TGCGCCAGCAGCTTGGGGGATATGCCTTTGGAGCAGTACGTC. Encoded protein: CASSLGDMPLEQYV.

This rearrangement joins TRBV5-4 to TRBJ2-7, with 10 nucleotides matching TRBD2. Per germline, CDR1 SGHNT and CDR2 YYREEE (reference sequence). The junction had 14 bases not matched to a gene; V was cut back by 3 bases and J by 8 bases. There are 16 residues in the CDR3. This CDR3 is CASSSGVGLAESKQYF. The CDR3 DNA reads as TGTGCCAGCAGCTCGGGTGTTGGACTAGCGGAAAGCAAGCAGTACTTC.

This clone has only a few counts. The rearrangement joins TRBV11-2 to TRBJ2-2; 7 bases align to TRBD1. Germline trimming cut 1 base from V and 1 base from J; bases unmatched to any gene: 3. Germline assignment: CDR1 SGHAT and CDR2 FQNNGV. The CDR3 runs 16 residues. CDR3 amino acids: CASSLGYRGNTGELFF. The CDR3 nucleotides read TGTGCCAGCAGCTTAGGGTACAGGGGGAACACCGGGGAGCTGTTTTTT.

The chain carries TRBV27 and TRBJ1-1; D remains unclear. The CDR3 loop spans 13 amino acids. V lost 6 bases and J lost 4, with 12 bases in between. Germline V gives CDR1 MNHEY, CDR2 SMNVEV (reference sequence). The CDR3 sequence is CASRPLGSTEAFF. The CDR3 nucleotides are TGTGCCAGCAGACCCCTCGGGAGCACTGAAGCTTTCTTT.

The chain combines TRBV5-6 with TRBJ2-4; 8 bases match TRBD1. V was clipped by 4 bases and J by 0 bases; unmatched bases: 9. CDR1 and CDR2 (germline): SGHDT, YYEEEE. The CDR3 spans 17 residues. The CDR3 region has the DNA TGTGCCAGCAGCCCGCATTGGACAGGGCTAGCCAAAAACATTCAGTACTTC. Its translation: CASSPHWTGLAKNIQYF.

The V call is TRBV9, the J call TRBJ2-2, with D possibly matching TRBD2 (5 bases). V was shortened by 3 bases and J by 4 bases, with 19 bases between the two germline ends. This CDR3 comprises 17 residues. The V gene's germline CDR1 is SGDLS and CDR2 YYNGEE. The DNA of the CDR3 is TGTGCCAGCAGCGCCAAGGCGGTGGGAGACCGCACCGGGGAGCTGTTTTTT. Translating gives CASSAKAVGDRTGELFF.

The count of this clone is one. The V and J genes are TRBV11-2 and TRBJ2-1; TRBD2 matches at 14 bases. Germline assignment: CDR1 SGHAT and CDR2 FQNNGV. The trim removed 0 bases at V and 6 bases at J, leaving 4 bases unmatched. The CDR3 spans 17 residues. CDR3: CASSLDSGLAGANEQFF. CDR3 in DNA: TGTGCCAGCAGCTTAGATTCGGGACTAGCGGGAGCCAATGAGCAGTTCTTC.

The chain links TRBV7-2 to TRBJ2-5; TRBD1 matches 9 bases. This CDR3 comprises 17 residues. V shed 4 bases and J 5 bases; nucleotides not matched to a gene: 14. Germline V lookup: CDR1 SGHTA, CDR2 FQGNSA. The CDR3 loop is CASSSPIPGQGGETQYF. The CDR3 DNA is TGTGCCAGCAGCTCGCCCATACCGGGACAGGGAGGGGAGACCCAGTACTTC.

The chain links TRBV11-3 to TRBJ2-1; D is unclear. Germline V gives CDR1 SGHNT, CDR2 YENEEA. V gave up 2 bases and J gave up 5 bases, with 1 base separating them. This CDR3 comprises 11 residues. The CDR3 loop is CASSLNNEQFF. The CDR3 coding sequence is TGTGCCAGCAGCTTAAACAATGAGCAGTTCTTC.